Each of the 23 T cell receptor beta chains below was sequenced from the same sample in a study of Graves' ophthalmopathy and Graves' hyperthyroidism. Amplification of the TCR beta CDR3 regions used RNA transcripts (as template). HTBI primers primed a first-round RT-PCR, and a second-round multiplex PCR followed. TCRdb reprocessed the multiplex PCR reads with MiXCR, giving one entry per CDR3 protein. The data show around 660,000 distinct CDR3 sequences, with approximately 39% seen just once and around 3% held by the top ten. The sequenced sample consisted of peripheral blood. The receptors shown here come from an adult man with Graves' ophthalmopathy.

This chain joins TRBV19 and TRBJ2-5; D call uncertain. There are 15 residues in the CDR3. The germline gives CDR1 LNHDA, CDR2 SQIVND (reference sequence). V was clipped by 9 bases and J by 5 bases, with 22 bases between them. The CDR3 sequence is CASSLVTWAGETQYF. DNA of the CDR3: TGTGCCAGCAGCTTAGTAACCTGGGCCGGGGAGACCCAGTACTTC.

The CDR3 here is CASTGQLNSPLHF. The CDR3 nucleotides are TGTGCCAGCACCGGACAGCTTAATTCACCCCTCCACTTT. V usage is TRBV10-3 and J usage is TRBJ1-6; D possibly corresponds to TRBD1 (6 bases). CDR1 ENHRY and CDR2 SYGVKD come from the germline V gene. The CDR3 totals 13 residues. The germline V and J ends were trimmed by 10 bases and 6 bases, with 13 bases remaining between them.

On this clonotype itself: A single base separates this from a much larger clone, so it may be a read error. The J gene is TRBJ1-3, the V gene TRBV19, with D uncertain. CDR1 is LNHDA and CDR2 is SQIVND in the germline V gene (reference sequence). This CDR3 has 14 residues. The CDR3 region is CTSSETSQGNTIYF. CDR3 DNA: TGTACCAGTTCAGAAACGTCCCAAGGAAACACCATATATTTT.

At least ten counts were recorded for this clonotype. J is TRBJ1-5 and V is TRBV19; possibly TRBD1 for D (6 bases). In germline, CDR1 is LNHDA, CDR2 SQIVND (reference sequence). The V end lost 5 bases, the J end lost 5 bases, and 19 bases lay between the germline ends. There are 16 residues in the CDR3. Here the CDR3 DNA reads TGTGCCAGTAGTCTTAGCCTAACAGGGAAGGATCAGCCCCAGCATTTT. Its protein product is CASSLSLTGKDQPQHF.

The J gene is TRBJ2-5, the V gene TRBV29-1; 11 positions match TRBD2. Unmatched junction bases numbered 11, after V lost 6 bases and J lost 8 bases. Germline V gene lookup returns CDR1 SQVTM and CDR2 ANQGSEA. This CDR3 spans 14 amino acids. DNA for the CDR3: TGCAGCGTCCTGACTAGCGGGAATCTAAGTACCCAGTACTTC. This gives the protein CSVLTSGNLSTQYF.

This clonotype occurred a few times. The chain uses TRBV2 and TRBJ2-2; D remains ambiguous. From germline, CDR1 is SNHLY and CDR2 FYNNEI. Deletions cut 5 bases from V and 4 bases from J, with 14 bases between. The CDR3 is 15 amino acids. CDR3 in amino acids: CASSSLGSTTGELFF. CDR3 DNA sequence: TGTGCCAGCAGTTCCCTAGGCAGTACCACCGGGGAGCTGTTTTTT.

This clonotype was seen ten or more times. The V call is TRBV7-6, the J call TRBJ2-2; the D gene is possibly TRBD2 (6 bases). The CDR3 spans 16 residues. CDR1 is SGHVS and CDR2 is FNYEAQ in the germline V gene. The germline V and J ends were trimmed by 2 bases and 0 bases, with 10 bases remaining between them. The CDR3 DNA is TGTGCCAGCAGCTTATTGGGGGGTACGAACACCGGGGAGCTGTTTTTT. Its translation is CASSLLGGTNTGELFF.

CDR3 sequence reads: CASSQKAFSGYGYTF. CDR3 sequence (DNA): TGTGCCAGCAGCCAGAAGGCTTTTTCGGGCTATGGCTACACCTTC. This chain links TRBV2 with TRBJ1-2; D gene ambiguous. In germline, CDR1 is SNHLY, CDR2 FYNNEI. CDR3 size: 15 residues. V was pared by 6 bases and J by 4 bases, with 18 bases between.

This chain connects TRBV10-3 to TRBJ2-5; TRBD1 matches at 7 bases. This CDR3 is 16 amino acids long. The ends lost 6 bases at V and 9 bases at J; junction bases unmatched: 19. The germline CDR1 and CDR2 sequences are ENHRY and SYGVKD. Here the CDR3 reads CAISERRGHSNQPQYF. The CDR3, as DNA: TGTGCCATCAGCGAAAGAAGGGGGCATAGCAATCAGCCCCAGTACTTC.

This chain links TRBV10-3 with TRBJ2-7; 8 nucleotides match TRBD1. The germline V gene encodes CDR1 ENHRY and CDR2 SYGVKD. The CDR3 has 13 amino acids. V dropped 4 bases and J dropped 3; count of bases not matched to a gene: 2. The CDR3 sequence is CAISGDRFYEQYF. The DNA of the CDR3 is TGTGCCATCAGTGGGGACAGGTTCTACGAGCAGTACTTC.

This clonotype was recorded many times. The rearrangement uses TRBV5-8 and TRBJ1-2; D perhaps matches TRBD1 (5 bases). The ends were cut back, 1 base at V and 2 bases at J, with 12 bases in the middle. The length of the CDR3 is 15 residues. From germline, CDR1 is SGHTS and CDR2 YDEGEE. The CDR3 is CASSLLGERNYGYTF. CDR3 in DNA: TGTGCCAGCAGCTTGTTAGGGGAACGGAACTATGGCTACACCTTC.

V is TRBV7-2 and J is TRBJ1-2, with 7 positions matching TRBD1. Germline V gives CDR1 SGHTA, CDR2 FQGNSA. This CDR3 comprises 16 residues. With V trimmed by 5 bases and J by 8 bases, 17 bases remained unmatched. DNA of the CDR3: TGTGCCAGCAGCCTCACCCCGCGACAGGGTATCTTCGGCTACACCTTC. Translation: CASSLTPRQGIFGYTF.

This rearrangement joins TRBV29-1 to TRBJ2-6; D call uncertain. Germline CDR1 reads SQVTM; CDR2 reads ANQGSEA. The length of the CDR3 is 13 residues. Trimming left V 8 bases short and J 4 bases short, with 12 bases between. In DNA form, the CDR3 reads TGCAGCAGGACGGCGTACGGGGCCAACGTCCTGACTTTC. Amino acids: CSRTAYGANVLTF.

This clonotype appeared many times. The chain carries TRBV10-3 and TRBJ2-5, with 10 bases identical to TRBD1. Looked up from germline, CDR1 is ENHRY and CDR2 is SYGVKD. With 3 bases clipped from V and 1 base from J, the junction kept 2 bases outside the gene matches. The CDR3 covers 15 residues. This chain's CDR3 is CAISDGQGVQETQYF. CDR3 nucleotides: TGTGCCATCAGTGACGGACAGGGGGTCCAAGAGACCCAGTACTTC.

This rearrangement joins TRBV5-1 to TRBJ2-7; perhaps TRBD2 as D (5 bases). CDR1 and CDR2 (germline): SGHRS, YFSETQ. The length of the CDR3 is 15 residues. Trimming pared 0 bases from V and 7 bases from J, leaving 17 bases between. CDR3 sequence: CASSLGAGNYNEQYF. CDR3 nucleotide sequence: TGCGCCAGCAGCTTGGGGGCCGGGAACTACAATGAGCAGTACTTC.

Many counts were recorded for this clonotype. J is TRBJ1-5 and V is TRBV12-3 or TRBV12-4; the D is unclear. The V gene lost 1 base and the J gene lost 0 bases, with 10 bases spanning the gap. This CDR3 comprises 16 residues. The CDR3 DNA follows: TGTGCCAGCAGTTTAGGACGAGGAAATAGCAATCAGCCCCAGCATTTT. Translation: CASSLGRGNSNQPQHF.

V is TRBV4-1 and J is TRBJ1-3; perhaps TRBD1 as D (5 bases). The germline V gene encodes CDR1 MGHRA and CDR2 YSYEKL. The CDR3 runs to 12 residues. Between the trimmed V and J ends, which lost 4 bases and 10 bases, there was a span of 11 bases. In DNA form, the CDR3 reads TGCGCCAGCAGCCTGTCGGGGGGGACCATATATTTT. It specifies CASSLSGGTIYF.

The V and J genes are TRBV10-3 and TRBJ1-2; 7 positions match TRBD1. Trimming at V came to 10 bases and at J to 11 bases, leaving 10 bases not matched to a gene. The germline V gene has CDR1 ENHRY and CDR2 SYGVKD. The CDR3 spans 11 residues. CDR3 sequence reads: CATTTGQKYTF. CDR3 DNA sequence: TGTGCCACAACTACGGGACAGAAGTACACCTTC.

As regards this clonotype: At one end, the junction sequence differs from germline, possibly due to a read error. V and J are TRBV7-9 and TRBJ2-5; D assignment may be TRBD1 or TRBD2 (5 bases each). The length of the CDR3 is 10 residues. Per germline, CDR1 SEHNR and CDR2 FQNEAQ (reference sequence). The CDR3 DNA reads TGTGCCAGCAGCTTGGCGGGCAGGGACTTC. This encodes CASSLAGRDF.

The chain couples TRBV5-1 to TRBJ2-2; 10 nucleotides line up with TRBD1. Germline CDR1 and CDR2: SGHRS and YFSETQ. This CDR3 comprises 14 residues. V trimming: 6 bases; J trimming: 7 bases; junction bases outside the gene matches: 6. CDR3 in amino acids: CASKGQGILGELFF. CDR3 sequence (DNA): TGCGCCAGCAAGGGACAGGGGATTCTCGGGGAGCTGTTTTTT.

This clonotype occurred many times. The chain has TRBV6-1 and TRBJ1-2, with TRBD1 identical over 8 bases. There are 15 residues in the CDR3. V shed 1 base, J shed 8 bases, and the junction held 9 bases outside the gene matches. Germline V lookup: CDR1 MNHNS, CDR2 SASEGT. DNA of the CDR3: TGTGCCAGCAGTGAAGGGGGACAGGTCCTCTTAGGCTACACCTTC. This encodes CASSEGGQVLLGYTF.

This clonotype showed up many times. The CDR3 here is CAIHRGFAYGYTF. The CDR3 DNA reads as TGTGCCATCCACAGGGGCTTTGCCTATGGCTACACCTTC. V usage is TRBV10-3 and J usage is TRBJ1-2; the match to TRBD1 covers 7 bases. Germline V lookup: CDR1 ENHRY, CDR2 SYGVKD. J gave up 4 bases and V 8 bases, and 7 bases lay outside the gene matches. This CDR3 region has 13 residues.

This clonotype was counted many times. The gene calls are TRBV19 and TRBJ1-4; 9 nucleotides agree with TRBD1. V trimming: 10 bases; J trimming: 6 bases; junction bases outside the gene matches: 9. Germline assignment: CDR1 LNHDA and CDR2 SQIVND (reference sequence). The length of the CDR3 is 14 residues. The CDR3 loop is CATRSGQGYEKLFF. DNA of the CDR3: TGTGCCACTCGCTCGGGACAGGGTTATGAAAAACTGTTTTTT.